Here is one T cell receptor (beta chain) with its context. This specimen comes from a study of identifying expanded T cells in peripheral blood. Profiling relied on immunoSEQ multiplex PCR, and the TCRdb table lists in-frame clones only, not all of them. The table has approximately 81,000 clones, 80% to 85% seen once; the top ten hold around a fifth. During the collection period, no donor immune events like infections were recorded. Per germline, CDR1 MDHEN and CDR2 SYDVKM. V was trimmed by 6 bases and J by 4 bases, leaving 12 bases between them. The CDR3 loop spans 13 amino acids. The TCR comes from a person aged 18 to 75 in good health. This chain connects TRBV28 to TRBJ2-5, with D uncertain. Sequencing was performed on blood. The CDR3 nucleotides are TGTGCCAGCAGCCCCTTGATCCCAGAGACCCAGTACTTC. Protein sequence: CASSPLIPETQYF.